Listed below are T cell receptor beta chains from one sample, sequenced in a study of cytomegalovirus exposure and HLA in healthy donors. TCRdb's copy holds only in-frame clones and misses some; the assay was immunoSEQ multiplex PCR. The sample records some 110,000 clones, about four fifths being singletons. Sequencing was performed on PBMCs. All receptors come from a man aged 25-45 years in good health and CMV-seronegative. Each CDR3 is given with its conserved first and last residue. The D gene is left open where the match is weak. The size of a clone is reported for some rows only, either as once, few or many, or as a class for expanded clones.

J gene	V gene	clone size	D gene	CDR3 protein	CDR3 DNA
TRBJ1-2	TRBV20-1	.	.	CSADGQNGYTF	TGCAGTGCCGACGGACAGAATGGCTACACCTTC
TRBJ2-1	TRBV9	.	TRBD2	CASSSPASGRLSYNEQFF	TGTGCCAGCAGCTCCCCAGCTAGCGGGAGGCTCTCCTACAATGAGCAGTTCTTC
TRBJ2-7	TRBV28	.	.	CASIRSRSSYEQYF	TGTGCCAGCATCCGTTCTAGGTCCTCCTACGAGCAGTACTTC
TRBJ2-7	TRBV28	.	.	CASSLLSYEQYF	TGTGCCAGCAGTTTACTTTCCTACGAGCAGTACTTC
TRBJ1-1	TRBV4-3	few	TRBD1	CASSQDLTGYTEAFF	TGCGCCAGCAGCCAAGATTTGACAGGGTACACTGAAGCTTTCTTT
TRBJ1-5	TRBV7-2	.	.	CASSLWANQPQHF	TGTGCCAGCAGCTTATGGGCCAATCAGCCCCAGCATTTT
TRBJ1-3	TRBV6-6	.	.	CASSDTGYSGNTIYF	TGTGCCAGCAGTGACACAGGGTACTCTGGAAACACCATATATTTT
TRBJ2-2	TRBV6-6	.	TRBD1	CASSYSRGQVTGELFF	TGTGCCAGCAGTTATTCCAGGGGGCAAGTCACCGGGGAGCTGTTTTTT
TRBJ1-4	TRBV7-8	few	TRBD1	CASSLGTGDEKLFF	TGTGCCAGCAGCCTCGGGACAGGGGATGAAAAACTGTTTTTT
TRBJ2-7	TRBV7-2	.	TRBD2	CASSLSRGSLYEQYF	TGTGCCAGCAGCTTATCGCGGGGGAGCCTCTACGAGCAGTACTTC
TRBJ2-7	TRBV6-1	.	TRBD1	CASSNRDRDEQYF	TGTGCCAGCAGCAACCGGGACAGGGACGAGCAGTACTTC
TRBJ1-5	TRBV19	once	TRBD1	CASRDRDYQPQHF	TGTGCCAGTAGGGACAGGGACTATCAGCCCCAGCATTTT
TRBJ2-5	TRBV25-1	.	TRBD1	CASSGTGEETQYF	TGTGCCAGCAGTGGGACAGGGGAAGAGACCCAGTACTTC
TRBJ2-3	TRBV5-1	.	.	CASSLPITDTDTQYF	TGCGCCAGCAGCTTACCCATCACTGACACAGATACGCAGTATTTT
TRBJ2-7	TRBV5-6	.	.	CASSGVGQNEQYF	TGTGCCAGCAGCGGAGTGGGGCAAAACGAGCAGTACTTC
TRBJ2-6	TRBV7-9	.	TRBD1	CASSAGTGGYGANVLTF	TGTGCCAGCAGCGCAGGGACAGGGGGTTATGGGGCCAACGTCCTGACTTTC
TRBJ2-7	TRBV20-1	few	TRBD1	CSAGQGDEQYF	TGCAGTGCTGGACAGGGCGACGAGCAGTACTTC
TRBJ1-1	TRBV5-4	.	TRBD1	CASSTNSDRVGFPAFF	TGTGCCAGCAGCACTAACTCGGACAGGGTTGGTTTTCCAGCTTTCTTT
TRBJ1-3	TRBV6-5	.	.	CASSSRQGGTIYF	TGTGCCAGCAGTTCAAGGCAGGGCGGCACCATATATTTT
TRBJ2-7	TRBV5-4	.	.	CASSPRQETYEQYF	TGTGCCAGCAGCCCCCGACAGGAAACCTACGAGCAGTACTTC
TRBJ2-7	TRBV6-1	.	.	CASAELGEQYF	TGTGCCAGCGCCGAACTCGGCGAGCAGTACTTC
TRBJ1-4	TRBV6-5	.	.	CASSLDRRYEKLFF	TGTGCCAGCAGTCTCGACAGGAGGTACGAAAAACTGTTTTTT
TRBJ2-2	TRBV5-1	.	TRBD2	CASSLGTSGIDGELFF	TGCGCCAGCAGCTTGGGGACTAGCGGGATTGACGGGGAGCTGTTTTTT
TRBJ2-1	TRBV6-5	once	TRBD1	CASRAGQGSYNEQFF	TGTGCCAGCAGGGCTGGACAGGGATCCTACAATGAGCAGTTCTTC
TRBJ1-4	TRBV30	.	.	CAWSVEGQKLFF	TGTGCCTGGAGTGTTGAGGGTCAAAAACTGTTTTTT
TRBJ2-7	TRBV6-5	.	.	CASRDIYEQYF	TGTGCCAGCAGAGACATCTACGAGCAGTACTTC
TRBJ1-1	TRBV4-3	.	TRBD1	CASSQDEWTGGVDTEAFF	TGCGCCAGCAGCCAAGATGAGTGGACAGGGGGTGTTGACACTGAAGCTTTCTTT
TRBJ1-1	TRBV5-1	.	TRBD1	CASSFQGIGRGHGTEAFF	TGCGCCAGCAGCTTTCAAGGAATCGGCAGGGGGCATGGGACTGAAGCTTTCTTT
TRBJ1-1	TRBV25-1	.	.	CASSKQPTGDQAFF	TGTGCCAGCAGTAAACAACCCACGGGGGACCAAGCTTTCTTT
TRBJ2-1	TRBV5-6	once	TRBD2	CASSWGTSGVSEQFF	TGTGCCAGCAGCTGGGGGACTAGCGGGGTGAGTGAGCAGTTCTTC
TRBJ1-5	TRBV14	once	.	CASSPQGLAQPQHF	TGTGCCAGCAGCCCTCAGGGACTAGCTCAGCCCCAGCATTTT
TRBJ1-6	TRBV6-5	few	TRBD1	CASTFGTAYNSPLHF	TGTGCCAGCACCTTCGGGACAGCCTATAATTCACCCCTCCACTTT
TRBJ1-1	TRBV29-1	.	TRBD1	CSVEDGDRNTEAFF	TGCAGCGTTGAAGATGGGGACAGGAACACTGAAGCTTTCTTT
TRBJ2-1	TRBV27	.	.	CASRPPPGLAYNEQFF	TGTGCCAGCAGACCACCGCCAGGGCTTGCCTACAATGAGCAGTTCTTC
TRBJ2-5	TRBV7-9	.	.	CASSHQNQYF	TGTGCCAGCAGCCACCAGAACCAGTACTTC
TRBJ2-7	TRBV5-4	.	TRBD1	CASRNSGTGDYEQYF	TGTGCCAGCCGAAACTCCGGGACAGGGGATTACGAGCAGTACTTC
TRBJ1-2	TRBV19	once	TRBD1	CASTLQGAVRGYTF	TGTGCCAGTACCCTTCAGGGGGCCGTTCGTGGCTACACCTTC
TRBJ1-2	TRBV5-8	.	.	CASSLGGLVANYGYTF	TGTGCCAGCAGCTTGGGCGGGTTGGTAGCCAACTATGGCTACACCTTC
TRBJ1-1	TRBV29-1	.	.	CSVNRRVSNTEAFF	TGCAGCGTTAACCGCAGGGTAAGCAACACTGAAGCTTTCTTT
TRBJ2-5	TRBV10-2	.	TRBD1	CATRQGYETQYF	TGCGCCACCAGACAGGGATACGAGACCCAGTACTTC
TRBJ2-7	TRBV28	.	TRBD1	CASSTGGSVGQYF	TGTGCCAGCAGTACAGGGGGCAGCGTCGGGCAGTACTTC
TRBJ2-3	TRBV5-1	.	.	CASSSRTDTQYF	TGCGCCAGCAGCTCTCGCACAGATACGCAGTATTTT
TRBJ1-1	TRBV4-1	once	.	CASSYLRGIQAEAFF	TGCGCCAGCAGCTACCTCCGGGGGATACAGGCGGAAGCCTTCTTT
TRBJ1-4	TRBV2	.	TRBD1	CASNTGALNEKLFF	TGTGCCAGCAACACAGGGGCCTTAAATGAAAAACTGTTTTTT
TRBJ2-1	TRBV6-5	few	TRBD2	CASSYQAGDYNEQFF	TGTGCCAGCAGTTACCAGGCGGGAGACTACAATGAGCAGTTCTTC
TRBJ1-5	TRBV19	.	TRBD1	CASSPDRAGNQPQHF	TGTGCCAGTAGTCCCGACAGGGCAGGCAATCAGCCCCAGCATTTT
TRBJ2-5	TRBV6-5	.	.	CASSYWKDAARNF	TGTGCCAGCAGTTACTGGAAAGATGCGGCAAGGAACTTC
TRBJ2-1	TRBV18	.	.	CASSPGGVTEQFF	TGTGCCAGCTCACCAGGCGGGGTGACTGAGCAGTTCTTC
TRBJ2-7	TRBV7-8	once	TRBD1	CASSPQTRQGAHEQYF	TGTGCCAGCAGCCCCCAAACGAGACAGGGGGCTCACGAGCAGTACTTC
TRBJ2-7	TRBV4-1	few	.	CASSQVWPGVSSYEQYF	TGCGCCAGCAGCCAAGTATGGCCAGGGGTGTCCTCCTACGAGCAGTACTTC
TRBJ1-2	TRBV4-3	.	.	CASSQDPAQAQRGYTF	TGCGCCAGCAGCCAAGATCCCGCCCAGGCCCAACGGGGCTACACCTTC